The clone carrying this T cell receptor beta chain was counted many times. What it recognizes is unknown. Investigators prepared the TCR beta libraries by applying iRepertoire HTBI primers and Arm-PCR of CDR3 regions. TCRdb used MiXCR to reprocess the multiplex PCR reads, holding one entry per CDR3 protein. The table includes 400,000 to 650,000 distinct CDR3 sequences, roughly 15% detected once. This sample's time point: newly diagnosed GD, antithyroid drugs for less than 3 months. RNA extracted from PBMCs served as the sequencing template. The collection involved drawing 7.5 to 9.5 milliliters of peripheral blood into EDTA tubes. The data originate from a study of regulatory T cells in long-lasting Graves disease. Broader study findings: Public clonotype sharing was higher in persistent than newly diagnosed patients. Those with persistent Graves' had less TCR diversity than newly diagnosed patients.

Germline values: CDR1 SGHVS, CDR2 FQNEAQ. The V gene lost 7 bases and the J gene lost 4 bases, with 16 bases spanning the gap. The CDR3 is 14 amino acids. A further study also used this sample, focusing on T cells in Graves' hyperthyroidism and ophthalmopathy. That source notes: HTBI primers were the set used in a first-round RT-PCR of the TCR CDR3.

This TCR was recovered from a middle-aged woman with Graves disease. This specimen was peripheral blood mononuclear cells (PBMCs), taken at new diagnosis, from a patient treated with antithyroid drugs. The chain is built from TRBV7-8 and TRBJ1-1, with D tentatively TRBD1 (5 bases). CDR3 nucleotide sequence: TGTGCCAGCACCAACCCCGGGGCGGGCACTGAAGCTTTCTTT. Translation: CASTNPGAGTEAFF.